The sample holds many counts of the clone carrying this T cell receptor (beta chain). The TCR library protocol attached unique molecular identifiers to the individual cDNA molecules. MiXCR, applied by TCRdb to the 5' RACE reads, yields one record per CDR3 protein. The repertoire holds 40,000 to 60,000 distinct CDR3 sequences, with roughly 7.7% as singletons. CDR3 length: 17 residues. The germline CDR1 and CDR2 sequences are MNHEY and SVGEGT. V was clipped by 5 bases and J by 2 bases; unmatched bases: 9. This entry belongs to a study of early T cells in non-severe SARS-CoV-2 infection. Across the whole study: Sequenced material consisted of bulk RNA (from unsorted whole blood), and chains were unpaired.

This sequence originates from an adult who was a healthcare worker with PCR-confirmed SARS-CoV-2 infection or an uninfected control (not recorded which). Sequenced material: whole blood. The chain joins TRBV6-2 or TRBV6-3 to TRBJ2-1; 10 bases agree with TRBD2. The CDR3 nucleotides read TGTGCCAGCAGTCCGCGGGCTAGCGGGGGCACCTACAATGAGCAGTTCTTC. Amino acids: CASSPRASGGTYNEQFF.